This T cell receptor beta chain came from a study of T cell changes during pregnancy in multiple sclerosis. TCRdb keeps only in-frame clones here, not all; method: immunoSEQ multiplex PCR. The sample shows about 36,000 clones, approximately 92% of them seen only once. The V gene lost 0 bases and the J gene lost 3 bases, with 9 bases spanning the gap. The CDR3 spans 14 residues. Germline V gene data show CDR1 as WSHSY and CDR2 as SAAADI. The source is a female donor with multiple sclerosis, enrolled in a pregnancy study. Material for sequencing was PBMCs (not recorded whether the cells were cultured). The rearrangement uses TRBV10-2 and TRBJ2-7; D possibly corresponds to TRBD2 (6 bases). The CDR3 reads CASSESGGVYEQYF. As DNA, the CDR3 is TGCGCCAGCAGTGAGTCGGGGGGAGTCTACGAGCAGTACTTC.